This record concerns one T cell receptor (beta chain) sequence. Amplification used 60 Vbeta primers and 13 Jbeta primers. Profiling relied on immunoSEQ multiplex PCR, and the TCRdb table lists in-frame clones only, not all of them. Among some 140,000 clones listed, under 80% were seen once. These data come from a study of cytomegalovirus exposure and HLA in healthy donors. The sequenced material came from PBMCs. This TCR derives from a man in his late teens or twenties in good health and CMV-seropositive.

In DNA form, the CDR3 reads TGTGCCATCAGTGACCTGACAGGGGGCCCTCCTTACGAGCAGTACTTC. Protein: CAISDLTGGPPYEQYF. The chain combines TRBV10-3 with TRBJ2-7; 10 bases match TRBD1. V lost 3 bases, J lost 4 bases, and 9 bases stayed unmatched. CDR3 length: 16 residues. From germline, CDR1 is ENHRY and CDR2 SYGVKD.